The clone carrying this T cell receptor beta chain was observed many times. The target antigen is unknown. The sample is drawn from a study of identical twins. Regarding the study as a whole: Zero-insertion analyses might be partly confounded by invariant T cells like MAIT and iNKT.

MiXCR was run by TCRdb on the 5' RACE reads, yielding one entry per CDR3 protein. The sample holds about 430,000 distinct CDR3 sequences, around 20% seen once. The clonotype was recovered from a man aged 50 to 60 in good health. Sequenced input: naive T cells sorted from blood.

CDR3 sequence (DNA): TGTGCCAGCAGTTTAGTGACTAGCGTAGGCGGGGAGCTGTTTTTT. It yields the protein CASSLVTSVGGELFF. The rearrangement uses TRBV28 and TRBJ2-2, with TRBD2 identical over 8 bases. The CDR3 contains 15 residues. V lost 2 bases, J lost 7 bases, and 6 bases stayed unmatched. The germline V gene has CDR1 MDHEN and CDR2 SYDVKM.